This TCR beta chain comes out of a study of cytomegalovirus exposure and HLA in healthy donors. The study, taken as a whole, reports: DRB1 showed the most TCR associations and HLA-C the fewest in a later analysis, as rates varied by HLA locus. Productive status was seen about 90% or about 30% of the time for most TCR beta V segments in an earlier analysis.

Note on this clone: Its antigen remains unknown.

This CDR3 comprises 14 residues. Germline CDR1 SGHRS, CDR2 YFSETQ. Germline trimming cut 4 bases from V and 2 bases from J; bases unmatched to any gene: 6. In the PCR, 60 Vbeta and 13 Jbeta primers were used. Repertoires were generated with immunoSEQ multiplex PCR, while TCRdb's copy carries only in-frame clones and drops some. The sample lists approximately 130,000 clones, around 72% occurring once. The material sequenced was PBMCs. The V call is TRBV5-1, the J call TRBJ2-7, with 7 positions matching TRBD1. The source is a man aged 50-60 years in good health and CMV-seropositive. For the CDR3, the DNA is TGCGCCAGCAGCGGTACCGGGACAGCCTACGAGCAGTACTTC. Translating gives CASSGTGTAYEQYF.